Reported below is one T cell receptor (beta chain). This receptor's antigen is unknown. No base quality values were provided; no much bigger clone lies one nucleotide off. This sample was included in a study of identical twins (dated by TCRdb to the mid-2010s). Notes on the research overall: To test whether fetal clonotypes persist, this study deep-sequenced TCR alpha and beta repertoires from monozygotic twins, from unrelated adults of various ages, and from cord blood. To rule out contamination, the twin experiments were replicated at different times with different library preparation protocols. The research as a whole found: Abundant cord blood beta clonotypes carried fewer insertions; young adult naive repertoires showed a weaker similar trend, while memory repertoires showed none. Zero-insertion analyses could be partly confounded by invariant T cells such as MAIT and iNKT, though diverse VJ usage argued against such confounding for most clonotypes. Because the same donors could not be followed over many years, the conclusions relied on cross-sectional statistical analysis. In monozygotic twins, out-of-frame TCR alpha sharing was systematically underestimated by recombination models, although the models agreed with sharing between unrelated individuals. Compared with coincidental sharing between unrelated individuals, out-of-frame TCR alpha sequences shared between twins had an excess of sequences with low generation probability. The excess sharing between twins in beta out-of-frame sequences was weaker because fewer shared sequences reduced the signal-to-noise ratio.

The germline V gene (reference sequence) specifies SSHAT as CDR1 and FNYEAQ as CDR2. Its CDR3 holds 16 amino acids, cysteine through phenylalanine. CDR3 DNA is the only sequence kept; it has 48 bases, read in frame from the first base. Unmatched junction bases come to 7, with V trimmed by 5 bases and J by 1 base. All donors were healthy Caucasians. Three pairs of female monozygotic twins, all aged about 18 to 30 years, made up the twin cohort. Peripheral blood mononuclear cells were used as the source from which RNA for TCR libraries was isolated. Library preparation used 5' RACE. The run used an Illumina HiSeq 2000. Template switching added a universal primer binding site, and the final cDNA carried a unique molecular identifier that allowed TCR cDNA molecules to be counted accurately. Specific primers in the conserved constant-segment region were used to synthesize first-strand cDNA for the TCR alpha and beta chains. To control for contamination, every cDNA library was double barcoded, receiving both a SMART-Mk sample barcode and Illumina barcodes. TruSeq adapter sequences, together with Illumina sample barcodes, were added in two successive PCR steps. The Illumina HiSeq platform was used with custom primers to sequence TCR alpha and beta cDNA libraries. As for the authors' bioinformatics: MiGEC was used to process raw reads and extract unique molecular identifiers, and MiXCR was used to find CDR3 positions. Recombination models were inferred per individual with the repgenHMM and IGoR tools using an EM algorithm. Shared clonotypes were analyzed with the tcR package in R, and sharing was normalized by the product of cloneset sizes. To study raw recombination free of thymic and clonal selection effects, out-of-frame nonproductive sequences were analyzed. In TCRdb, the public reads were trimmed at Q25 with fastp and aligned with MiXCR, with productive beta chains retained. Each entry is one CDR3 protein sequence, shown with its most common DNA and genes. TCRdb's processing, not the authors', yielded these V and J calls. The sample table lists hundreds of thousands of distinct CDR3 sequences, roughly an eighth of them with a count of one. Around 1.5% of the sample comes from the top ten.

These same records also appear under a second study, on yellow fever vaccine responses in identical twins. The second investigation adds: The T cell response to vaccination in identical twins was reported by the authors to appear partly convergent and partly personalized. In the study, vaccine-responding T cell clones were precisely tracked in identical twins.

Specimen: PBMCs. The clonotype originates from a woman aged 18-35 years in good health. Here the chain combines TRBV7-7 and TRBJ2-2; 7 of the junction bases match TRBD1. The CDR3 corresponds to CASSGTVGGNTGELFF. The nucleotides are TGTGCCAGCAGCGGGACAGTTGGGGGGAACACCGGGGAGCTGTTTTTT.